This T cell receptor (beta chain) is from a study of neurological immune-mediated disorders. A note on this clonotype: Its antigen is not known.

Germline V CDR1 and CDR2: SGHNT, YYREEE (reference sequence). The CDR3 extends over 15 amino acids. The junction had 6 bases not matched to a gene; V was cut back by 4 bases and J by 5 bases. Findings of the study overall: Repertoires from 18 of 34 multiple sclerosis patients grouped phylogenetically into a related-CDR3 cluster, suggesting a possible signature. There was no association between the multiple sclerosis repertoire cluster and any clinical or MRI feature. The level of TCR clonal expansion was highest in patients with HTLV-1-associated myelopathy and lowest in multiple sclerosis, where it fell below the level seen in healthy controls.

With 10-nucleotide random UMIs included, cDNA was synthesized by 5'RACE. TCRdb fed the 5' RACE reads into MiXCR, producing one record per CDR3 protein. The table shows 55,000 or so distinct CDR3 sequences, with less than 5% occurring only once. This sequence originates from a man aged 50 or older with multiple sclerosis. This chain uses TRBV5-4 with TRBJ2-7; 13 bases match TRBD2. The specimen sequenced was PBMCs. Here the CDR3 DNA reads TGTGCCAGCAGCCCCCGGACTAGCGGGAGAGACGAGCAGTACTTC. Translation gives CASSPRTSGRDEQYF.